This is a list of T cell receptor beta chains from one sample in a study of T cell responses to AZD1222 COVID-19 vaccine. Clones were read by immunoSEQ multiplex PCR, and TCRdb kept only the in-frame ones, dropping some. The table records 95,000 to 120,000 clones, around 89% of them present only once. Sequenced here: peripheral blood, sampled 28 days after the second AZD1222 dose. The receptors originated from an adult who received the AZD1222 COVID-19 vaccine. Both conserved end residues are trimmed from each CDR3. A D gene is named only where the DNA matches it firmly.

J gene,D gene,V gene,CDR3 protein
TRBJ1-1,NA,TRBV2,ASSELRLGTEAF
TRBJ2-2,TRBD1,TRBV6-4,ASSAFSGTGGTGELF
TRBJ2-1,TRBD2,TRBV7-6,ASSPRLAAEQF
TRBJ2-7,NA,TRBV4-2,ASSQDPLTASYEQY
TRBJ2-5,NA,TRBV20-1,SGRTETQY
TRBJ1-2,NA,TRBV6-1,ASSEEGRDYGYT
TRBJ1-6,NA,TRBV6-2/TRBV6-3,ASSDRYRNSPLH
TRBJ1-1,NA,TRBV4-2,ASSRRWGNTEAF
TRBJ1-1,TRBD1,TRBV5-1,ASSLGAPGQGLYTEAF
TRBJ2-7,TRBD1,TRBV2,ASSLDRGYEQY
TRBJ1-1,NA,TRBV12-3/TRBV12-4,ASRSMNTEAF
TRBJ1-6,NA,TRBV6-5,ASTMADLNSPLH
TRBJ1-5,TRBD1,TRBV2,ASSGTGGNQPQH
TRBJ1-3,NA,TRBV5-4,ASSLERAGGNTIY
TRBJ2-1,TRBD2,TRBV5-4,ASWTRSSYNEQF
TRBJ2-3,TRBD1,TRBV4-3,ASSLGQGIRTDTQY
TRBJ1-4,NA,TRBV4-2,ASSQEGIGEKLF
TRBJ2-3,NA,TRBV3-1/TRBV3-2,ASSQAPRAGALDTQY
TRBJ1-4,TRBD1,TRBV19,ASSISGQGGEKLF
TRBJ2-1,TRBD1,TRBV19,ASSIRQGRYNEQF
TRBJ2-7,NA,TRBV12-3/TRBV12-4,ASCIGGREQY
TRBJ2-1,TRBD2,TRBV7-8,ASSFSGGSNEQF
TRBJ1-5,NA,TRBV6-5,ASSSQGGGQPQH
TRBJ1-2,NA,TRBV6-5,ASSYHQANSNYGYT
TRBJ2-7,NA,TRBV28,ASSSGGAGPYEQY